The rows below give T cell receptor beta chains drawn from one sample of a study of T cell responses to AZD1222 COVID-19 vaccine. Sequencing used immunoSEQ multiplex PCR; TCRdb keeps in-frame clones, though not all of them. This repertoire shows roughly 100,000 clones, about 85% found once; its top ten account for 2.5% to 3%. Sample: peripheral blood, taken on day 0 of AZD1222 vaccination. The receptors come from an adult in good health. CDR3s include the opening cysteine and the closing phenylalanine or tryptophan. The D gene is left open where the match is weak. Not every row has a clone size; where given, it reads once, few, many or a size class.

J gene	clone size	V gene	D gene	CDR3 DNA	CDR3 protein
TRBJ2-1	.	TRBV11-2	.	TGTGCCAGCAGCTTAGGAAGAGCTGAGCAGTTCTTC	CASSLGRAEQFF
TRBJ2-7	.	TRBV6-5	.	TGTGCCAGCAGTTACTCGACCGGGACACCATACGAGCAGTACTTC	CASSYSTGTPYEQYF
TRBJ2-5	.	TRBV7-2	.	TGTGCCAGCAGCCCGAGCGGGCAGGGGGGGGTGTGGTACTTC	CASSPSGQGGVWYF
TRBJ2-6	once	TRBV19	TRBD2	TGTGCCAGTAGTCCGTGGGAGGGTACAAGCTCTGGGGCCAACGTCCTGACTTTC	CASSPWEGTSSGANVLTF
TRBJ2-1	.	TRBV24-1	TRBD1	TGTGCCACCAGTGAAGGGACAGGCTCCTACAATGAGCAGTTCTTC	CATSEGTGSYNEQFF
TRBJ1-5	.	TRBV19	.	TGTGCCAGTAGCGGGACCCTCGTAAAGCCCCAGCATTTT	CASSGTLVKPQHF
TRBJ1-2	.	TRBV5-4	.	TGTGCCAGCAGCTCTATACACATGGACTATGGCTACACCTTC	CASSSIHMDYGYTF
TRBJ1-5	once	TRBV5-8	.	TGTGCCAGCAGCTTGGGGGGGAGGACCGATCAGCCCCAGCATTTT	CASSLGGRTDQPQHF
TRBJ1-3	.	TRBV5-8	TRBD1	TGTGCCAGCAGCTTGAGACAGGGAAGGAACACCATATATTTT	CASSLRQGRNTIYF
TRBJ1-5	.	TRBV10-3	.	TGTGCCATCAGTGCGGATCCGGATAATCAGCCCCAGCATTTT	CAISADPDNQPQHF
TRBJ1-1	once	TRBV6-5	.	TGTGCCACCAGACCTTCATTTGTGGCTGAAGCTTTCTTT	CATRPSFVAEAFF
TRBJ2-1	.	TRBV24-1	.	TGTGCCACCAGTGATTTCGGGGTGGCTGGATCTAAGCAGTTCTTC	CATSDFGVAGSKQFF
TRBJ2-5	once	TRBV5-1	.	TGTGCCAGCAGCTTGTGGGGCACATACCAAGAGACCCAGTACTTC	CASSLWGTYQETQYF
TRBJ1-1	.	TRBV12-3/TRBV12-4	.	TGTGCCAGCAGTTTAAAGGGGGGCACTGAAGCTTTCTTT	CASSLKGGTEAFF
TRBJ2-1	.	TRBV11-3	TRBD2	TGTGCCAGCAGCTCCCAAAACCTAGCGGGGGGCGAGCAGTTCTTC	CASSSQNLAGGEQFF
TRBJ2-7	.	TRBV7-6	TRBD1	TGTGCCAGCAGCCCAACTTTCCAACAGGGGGCCTACGAGCAGTACTTC	CASSPTFQQGAYEQYF
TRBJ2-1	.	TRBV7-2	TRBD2	TGTGCCAGCAGCTCCAGTGTTGGCGGGGGGGCTAATGAGCAGTTCTTC	CASSSSVGGGANEQFF
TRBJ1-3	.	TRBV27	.	TGTGCCAGCTCTTCGGGCTCTAACACCATATATTTT	CASSSGSNTIYF
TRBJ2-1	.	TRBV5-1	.	TGTGCCAGCAGCTTGGATCTGTCGGGGGAGCAGTTCTTC	CASSLDLSGEQFF
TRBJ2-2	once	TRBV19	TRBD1	TGTGCCAGTAGGGGACAGGACCCGAACACCGGGGAGCTGTTTTTT	CASRGQDPNTGELFF
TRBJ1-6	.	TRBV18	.	TGTGCCAGCTCACCACCCGAGGGCAGAAATTCACCCCTCCACTTT	CASSPPEGRNSPLHF
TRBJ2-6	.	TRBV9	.	TGTGCCAGCAGCGTACGGTCACGCGGAGGAGCCTCTGGGGCCAACGTCCTGACTTTC	CASSVRSRGGASGANVLTF
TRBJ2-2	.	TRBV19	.	TGTGCCAGTAGCACTCTTCTCGGGGCGGACACCGGGGAGCTGTTTTTT	CASSTLLGADTGELFF
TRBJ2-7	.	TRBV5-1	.	TGCGCCAGCAGCCGGGGGGCAAGCTCCTACGAGCAGTACTTC	CASSRGASSYEQYF